The 31 T cell receptor beta chains below all came from one sample that was sequenced in a study of shared clonotypes between healthy human individuals (TCRdb year 2020). The library was prepared using the immunoSEQ multiplex PCR assay. In its TCRdb copy, this immuneACCESS table keeps in-frame sequences only and misses some clones. Where compared with another copy, unresolved V genes explain less than half of these, and the others have no known cause. The sample profile shows approximately 1.5 million clones; approximately 98.5% of them were found once. About 0.34% of the sample goes to the ten largest clones. Sequenced input: naive CD4+ T cells sorted from blood. The cell subset or site label here, explained by the study, means: CD45RA+ positively selected. These TCRs come from a man under 40 in good health.

The chain has TRBV19 and TRBJ2-5, with a weak D call TRBD1 (6 bases). This CDR3 has 15 amino acids. In germline, CDR1 is LNHDA, CDR2 SQIVND (reference sequence). The V end was cut by 4 bases, the J end by 2 bases, with 14 bases between. In DNA form, the CDR3 reads TGTGCCAGTAGTACCCACGGCACAGGGCAAGAGACCCAGTACTTC. Translated: CASSTHGTGQETQYF.

The V gene is TRBV28, the J gene TRBJ1-5; D gene uncertain. The CDR3 runs to 14 residues. Trimming took off 1 base at V and 1 base at J, with 5 bases between the two ends. From germline, CDR1 is MDHEN and CDR2 SYDVKM. This CDR3 is CASSLSQSNQPQHF. The DNA of the CDR3 is TGTGCCAGCAGTTTATCTCAAAGCAATCAGCCCCAGCATTTT.

The chain employs TRBV6-5 and TRBJ2-7; TRBD1 is a possible D gene (6 bases). The CDR3 has 15 amino acids. CDR1 and CDR2 from the germline V gene are MNHEY and SVGAGI. V lost 1 base and J lost 0, with 10 bases in between. The CDR3 nucleotides read TGTGCCAGCAGTTACTGGGGGCGGAGCTCCTACGAGCAGTACTTC. Amino acids: CASSYWGRSSYEQYF.

V usage is TRBV6-5 and J usage is TRBJ2-7; 8 bases map to TRBD2. The junction had 17 bases not matched to a gene; V was cut back by 10 bases and J by 6 bases. The CDR3 extends over 15 amino acids. CDR1 MNHEY and CDR2 SVGAGI come from the germline V gene. CDR3 sequence: CATKPWDGRAREQYF. The CDR3 region has the DNA TGTGCCACCAAGCCATGGGACGGGAGGGCTCGCGAGCAGTACTTC.

In this sample, this clone turned up once. The genes are TRBV5-1 and TRBJ2-5, with TRBD2 identical over 8 bases. Per the germline V gene, CDR1 is SGHRS and CDR2 is YFSETQ. CDR3 length equals 16 residues. The junction had 11 bases not matched to a gene; V was cut back by 3 bases and J by 4 bases. For the CDR3, the DNA is TGCGCCAGCAGCTGGACTAGCACTATGGCAAGAGAGACCCAGTACTTC. This sequence encodes CASSWTSTMARETQYF.

The chain recombines TRBV28 with TRBJ1-2; 9 bases map to TRBD1. The CDR3 spans 16 residues. Germline trimming cut 7 bases from V and 8 bases from J; bases unmatched to any gene: 17. Germline loops: CDR1 MDHEN, CDR2 SYDVKM. This CDR3 is CASTLIPGQGSGGYTF. The CDR3 DNA follows: TGTGCCAGCACCCTTATTCCGGGACAGGGCTCAGGGGGCTACACCTTC.

The chain is built from TRBV11-3 and TRBJ2-2; the D call may be TRBD1 or TRBD2 (6 bases each). V shed 1 base and J shed 0 bases, with 15 bases lying between them. CDR3 length equals 18 residues. Germline V gene data show CDR1 as SGHNT and CDR2 as YENEEA. The CDR3 bases are TGTGCCAGCAGCTTAGGCTTATGGGGGGCGGCGAACACCGGGGAGCTGTTTTTT. Its protein product is CASSLGLWGAANTGELFF.

The chain is built from TRBV6-5 and TRBJ1-2; no firm D call. The germline CDR1 and CDR2 sequences are MNHEY and SVGAGI. The V end was cut by 0 bases, the J end by 3 bases, with 8 bases between. This CDR3 spans 14 amino acids. CDR3 nucleotides: TGTGCCAGCAGTTACTCCCGCTGGGACTATGGCTACACCTTC. It translates to CASSYSRWDYGYTF.

In this sample, this clone turned up once. The chain links TRBV28 to TRBJ2-1; D tentatively reads TRBD1 or TRBD2 (6 bases each). V dropped 7 bases and J dropped 7 bases, with 8 bases sitting between them. The CDR3 totals 11 residues. Germline V CDR1 and CDR2: MDHEN, SYDVKM. The CDR3 DNA sequence: TGTGCCAGCAAAGGGGGGAATGAGCAGTTCTTC. Its protein is CASKGGNEQFF.

V is TRBV4-2 and J is TRBJ2-2; 8 bases align to TRBD2. Germline lookup yields CDR1 LGHNA and CDR2 YNFKEQ. CDR3 length: 19 residues. Trimming at V came to 1 base and at J to 5 bases, leaving 15 bases not matched to a gene. CDR3: CASSQGFSLAGRDTGELFF. The CDR3, as DNA: TGTGCCAGCAGCCAAGGTTTCAGTCTAGCGGGCCGGGATACCGGGGAGCTGTTTTTT.

The rearrangement uses TRBV15 and TRBJ1-1; 7 bases are shared with TRBD1. Germline-derived CDR1 and CDR2 are LNHNV and YYDKDF (reference sequence). The CDR3 consists of 14 residues. The CDR3 protein is CATGGTGVNTEAFF. The CDR3, as DNA: TGTGCGACCGGGGGAACAGGGGTGAACACTGAAGCTTTCTTT.

About this clone: Other DNA sequences in this specimen translate into the identical CDR3. The chain couples TRBV5-1 to TRBJ2-3, with D unresolved. The CDR3 contains 15 residues. Trimming took off 0 bases at V and 0 bases at J, with 8 bases between the two ends. From germline, CDR1 is SGHRS and CDR2 YFSETQ. In DNA, the CDR3 is TGCGCCAGCAGCTTGGGACGCTTTAGCACAGATACGCAGTATTTT. Encoded protein: CASSLGRFSTDTQYF.

This clone was detected once. V and J are TRBV6-5 and TRBJ2-1; weak D call: TRBD2 (5 bases). The germline V gene has CDR1 MNHEY and CDR2 SVGAGI. The CDR3 covers 13 residues. V gave up 6 bases and J gave up 9 bases, with 15 bases separating them. The CDR3 nucleotides are TGTGCCAGCAGCCCTACTAGTTTCGGTGAGCAGTTCTTC. Encoded protein: CASSPTSFGEQFF.

As for this clone: Other nucleotide sequences in the sample specify the same CDR3. The chain links TRBV28 to TRBJ2-7; perhaps D is TRBD1 or TRBD2 (5 bases each). CDR3 length: 14 residues. Trimming removed 2 bases from V and 2 bases from J, with 10 bases in between. Looked up from germline, CDR1 is MDHEN and CDR2 is SYDVKM. CDR3 in amino acids: CASSLGGPPYEQYF. CDR3 coding DNA: TGTGCCAGCAGTTTAGGGGGACCTCCCTACGAGCAGTACTTC.

This clone has a handful of counts. This sequence joins TRBV5-1 and TRBJ1-1; maybe TRBD1 (6 bases). CDR1 is SGHRS, CDR2 YFSETQ, per germline. The V end lost 1 base, the J end lost 1 base, and 8 bases lay between the germline ends. This CDR3 comprises 14 residues. CDR3 sequence (DNA): TGCGCCAGCAGCTTGTTACAGGGGAACACTGAAGCTTTCTTT. Its protein product is CASSLLQGNTEAFF.

The rearrangement uses TRBV27 and TRBJ2-1, with 9 nucleotides matching TRBD2. CDR1 and CDR2 from the germline V gene are MNHEY and SMNVEV (reference sequence). The V gene end was trimmed by 7 bases and the J gene end by 7 bases; junction bases not matched to a gene: 11. This CDR3 region has 15 residues. Here the CDR3 DNA reads TGTGCCAGCACACTTGGCGGGAGGGCTGTGAATGAGCAGTTCTTC. This translates into CASTLGGRAVNEQFF.

The V and J genes are TRBV7-2 and TRBJ2-6, with D perhaps TRBD1 (5 bases). From germline, CDR1 is SGHTA and CDR2 FQGNSA. The CDR3 totals 18 residues. V lost 1 base, J lost 3 bases, and 16 bases lay in between. CDR3 coding DNA: TGTGCCAGCAGCTTAGGTCCTCTGGGGCGCTTTGGGGCCAACGTCCTGACTTTC. This codes for CASSLGPLGRFGANVLTF.

The J gene is TRBJ2-7, the V gene TRBV28; 7 bases line up with TRBD2. Trimming took 5 bases from V and 2 from J; bases not matched to a gene: 3. The germline V gene has CDR1 MDHEN and CDR2 SYDVKM. The CDR3 extends over 13 amino acids. The CDR3 DNA reads as TGTGCCAGCAGTGGCCTAGCGGCCTACGAGCAGTACTTC. Translation: CASSGLAAYEQYF.

The V gene is TRBV28, the J gene TRBJ1-3, with TRBD1 identical over 8 bases. This CDR3 region has 16 residues. The germline V gene has CDR1 MDHEN and CDR2 SYDVKM. Trimming removed 6 bases from V and 4 bases from J; junction bases left unmatched: 11. The DNA of the CDR3 is TGTGCCAGCAGCCCTTTGGACAGGGAGCCGGGAAACACCATATATTTT. It specifies CASSPLDREPGNTIYF.

This chain joins TRBV4-3 and TRBJ2-7, with a weak D call TRBD1 (6 bases). The germline V and J ends were trimmed by 3 bases and 0 bases, with 12 bases remaining between them. The CDR3 extends over 15 amino acids. Germline V gene lookup returns CDR1 LGHNA and CDR2 YSLEER. The CDR3 region is CASSQEDRFSYEQYF. The CDR3 nucleotides are TGCGCCAGCAGCCAGGAAGACAGGTTCTCCTACGAGCAGTACTTC.

This chain joins TRBV7-8 and TRBJ2-1, with 11 bases that match TRBD2. V dropped 5 bases and J dropped 6; count of bases not matched to a gene: 9. The CDR3 runs to 16 residues. Germline CDR1 and CDR2: SGHVS and FQNEAQ. Here the CDR3 DNA reads TGTGCCAGCAGCCCACAACGACTAGCGGGGAGCAATGAGCAGTTCTTC. This sequence encodes CASSPQRLAGSNEQFF.

The chain employs TRBV9 and TRBJ2-5, with a possible D match to TRBD2 (6 bases). Germline V gives CDR1 SGDLS, CDR2 YYNGEE. Deletions cut 1 base from V and 5 bases from J, with 12 bases between. CDR3 length: 14 amino acids. DNA for the CDR3: TGTGCCAGCAGCGTACTGGCGGGGAGCGAGACCCAGTACTTC. Translated, it gives CASSVLAGSETQYF.

The genes are TRBV18 and TRBJ2-1; D uncertain. Trimming shortened V by 6 bases and J by 2 bases, and 11 bases separated the two germline ends. The V gene's germline CDR1 is KGHSH and CDR2 LQKENI. The CDR3 sequence is 14 residues long. CDR3 sequence reads: CASSPSDTYNEQFF. The CDR3 DNA is TGTGCCAGCTCGCCGAGCGATACCTACAATGAGCAGTTCTTC.

V gene TRBV2 combines with J gene TRBJ2-7; 7 nucleotides agree with TRBD2. The V gene end was trimmed by 6 bases and the J gene end by 2 bases; junction bases not matched to a gene: 1. The V gene's germline CDR1 is SNHLY and CDR2 FYNNEI. The CDR3 spans 12 residues. In DNA form, the CDR3 reads TGTGCCAGCAGCGGACTAGCCTACGAGCAGTACTTC. As protein: CASSGLAYEQYF.

V gene TRBV29-1 combines with J gene TRBJ1-1, with D hard to call. Trimming left V 2 bases short and J 7 bases short, with 8 bases between. The CDR3 runs 11 residues. Germline CDR1 reads SQVTM; CDR2 reads ANQGSEA. The CDR3 reads CSVESQLEAFF. In nucleotides, the CDR3 is TGCAGCGTTGAAAGCCAGCTTGAAGCTTTCTTT.

This clone was picked up one time. V usage is TRBV6-1 and J usage is TRBJ2-7; 7 positions agree with TRBD2. The trim removed 2 bases at V and 2 bases at J, leaving 15 bases unmatched. CDR1 is MNHNS, CDR2 SASEGT, per germline. The CDR3 runs to 18 residues. The CDR3 nucleotides read TGTGCCAGCAGTGAACCTCACGGATGGGGGGGTAGTGCCTACGAGCAGTACTTC. Protein sequence: CASSEPHGWGGSAYEQYF.

The chain combines TRBV4-2 with TRBJ1-3; D might be TRBD1 (5 bases). The V end lost 0 bases, the J end lost 4 bases, and 7 bases lay between the germline ends. CDR3 length: 14 amino acids. CDR1 and CDR2 (germline): LGHNA, YNFKEQ. The CDR3, as DNA: TGTGCCAGCAGCCAAGACAGGGCCGGAAACACCATATATTTT. It specifies CASSQDRAGNTIYF.

The rearrangement joins TRBV5-1 to TRBJ2-3; possible D gene TRBD2, 6 bases. CDR3 length: 15 amino acids. V was pared by 4 bases and J by 3 bases, with 15 bases between. Germline CDR1 SGHRS, CDR2 YFSETQ. CDR3 sequence: CASSPGTYGTDTQYF. The CDR3 DNA sequence: TGCGCCAGCAGCCCCGGGACTTACGGAACAGATACGCAGTATTTT.

V is TRBV7-6 and J is TRBJ2-1; TRBD2 agrees at 11 bases. The germline gives CDR1 SGHVS, CDR2 FNYEAQ. The ends lost 1 base at V and 3 bases at J; junction bases unmatched: 8. This CDR3 comprises 18 residues. DNA of the CDR3: TGTGCCAGCAGCTTAGGCCCTGTACTAGCGGGGGACTACAATGAGCAGTTCTTC. This codes for CASSLGPVLAGDYNEQFF. The variable domain in full, with the rest retrieved from reference TRBV7-6 and TRBJ2-1, is GAGVSQSPRYKVTKRGQDVALRCDPISGHVSLYWYRQALGQGPEFLTYFNYEAQQDKSGLPNDRFSAERPEGSISTLTIQRTEQRDSAMYRCASSLGPVLAGDYNEQFFGPGTRLTVL.

This chain connects TRBV5-1 to TRBJ1-2; the match to TRBD1 covers 7 bases. The CDR3 consists of 14 residues. V was clipped by 3 bases and J by 6 bases; unmatched bases: 8. The germline V gene has CDR1 SGHRS and CDR2 YFSETQ. The CDR3 loop reads CASSSGQALDGYTF. CDR3 bases: TGCGCCAGCAGCTCTGGACAGGCTTTGGATGGCTACACCTTC.

This clone has just one count. Distinct nucleotide sequences in the sample also encode this CDR3. This chain links TRBV4-1 with TRBJ2-2; D is tentatively TRBD1 or TRBD2 (5 bases each). From germline, CDR1 is MGHRA and CDR2 YSYEKL. Trimming pared 0 bases from V and 4 bases from J, leaving 9 bases between. This CDR3 is 15 amino acids long. The CDR3 protein is CASSQDRGVTGELFF. The CDR3 nucleotides read TGCGCCAGCAGCCAAGATAGAGGGGTCACCGGGGAGCTGTTTTTT.